The clone carrying this T cell receptor (beta chain) has just one count. Different DNA sequences within this sample yield the same CDR3. Clones were read by immunoSEQ multiplex PCR, and TCRdb kept only the in-frame ones, dropping some. Among around 82,000 clones listed, 80% to 85% were seen once. This entry is derived from a study of PD-L1 blockade in urothelial cancer. V was pared by 2 bases and J by 8 bases, with 12 bases between. This CDR3 is 14 amino acids long. The germline V gene encodes CDR1 SNHLY and CDR2 FYNNEI. Time point denoted: pretreatment peripheral blood. Each patient contributed between 1 and 8 total time points of blood mononuclear cells, pretreatment and during treatment.

This rearrangement joins TRBV2 to TRBJ1-4; tentative D call: TRBD1 (5 bases). The source was PBMCs, collected around atezolizumab (anti-PD-L1) treatment. This receptor was taken from a man aged 60 to 75 with urothelial cancer. DNA for the CDR3: TGTGCCAGCAGTGAACAGGGTTTGGGGGAAAAACTGTTTTTT. Encoded protein: CASSEQGLGEKLFF.